The source of this T cell receptor (beta chain) is a study of identical twins. Overall study results and limits: Analyses of zero insertions could be partly confounded by invariant MAIT and iNKT cells.

V was clipped by 0 bases and J by 5 bases; unmatched bases: 10. CDR3 length: 17 amino acids. Germline V gene lookup returns CDR1 ENHRY and CDR2 SYGVKD. TCRdb re-derived calls from the 5' RACE reads in MiXCR, one entry per CDR3 protein. The table includes about 520,000 distinct CDR3 sequences, under 25% detected once. This clonotype was seen a few times. Its antigen is as yet unknown. The sample was also linked to a second study, of T cells expressing NK-cell markers. From that report: Sequencing covered eight donors, seven HCMV-seropositive and one seronegative. In five to seven donors, dominant CD3+CD56+NKG2C+ clonotypes ranked among the top 10 CD8+ clonotypes.

The source is a woman between 18 and 29 years old in good health. The sequenced sample was CD4+ T cells sorted from blood. The chain employs TRBV10-3 and TRBJ2-5; 9 bases align to TRBD2. The CDR3 spells CAISESDSGSAWETQYF. The DNA for the CDR3 is TGTGCCATCAGTGAGTCAGATAGCGGGAGCGCTTGGGAGACCCAGTACTTC.